The 10 T cell receptor beta chains below come from one sample, sequenced in a study of blood T cell repertoires in COVID-19. The assay was immunoSEQ multiplex PCR, and TCRdb's table has in-frame clones only and misses some. Here the sample spans approximately 200,000 clones, under 85% being singletons. Sequencing was done on a sample of peripheral blood. Receptor source: a man aged 55 to 69 with active or convalescent COVID-19.

V gene TRBV18 combines with J gene TRBJ1-5; 10 bases fit TRBD1. The germline gives CDR1 KGHSH, CDR2 LQKENI. This CDR3 comprises 14 residues. J gave up 11 bases and V 3 bases, and 7 bases lay outside the gene matches. The CDR3 reads CASSPPGQGWAQHF. The CDR3 nucleotides are TGTGCCAGCTCACCTCCGGGACAGGGGTGGGCCCAGCATTTT.

The chain combines TRBV2 with TRBJ1-4; tentative D call: TRBD1 (6 bases). Trimming removed 6 bases at V and 4 bases at J, with 12 bases between. The V gene's germline CDR1 is SNHLY and CDR2 FYNNEI. The CDR3 contains 14 residues. The CDR3 sequence is CASREDSVNEKLFF. In DNA form, the CDR3 reads TGTGCCAGCAGGGAGGACAGCGTTAATGAAAAACTGTTTTTT.

The genes are TRBV2 and TRBJ2-7; TRBD2 might be the D (5 bases). The CDR3 spans 14 residues. CDR1 is SNHLY, CDR2 FYNNEI, per germline. V lost 8 bases and J lost 4, with 18 bases in between. Here the CDR3 reads CASDNPGNSYEQYF. The CDR3 DNA is TGTGCCAGCGACAACCCCGGGAACTCATACGAGCAGTACTTC.

This clone was seen only once. The chain uses TRBV7-2 and TRBJ1-4; a weak D match, TRBD1 (5 bases). This CDR3 is 15 amino acids long. Trimming shortened V by 4 bases and J by 1 base, and 10 bases separated the two germline ends. The germline V gene encodes CDR1 SGHTA and CDR2 FQGNSA. The CDR3 sequence: CASSWQGLTNEKLFF. CDR3 in DNA: TGTGCCAGCAGCTGGCAGGGTCTAACTAATGAAAAACTGTTTTTT.

The V and J genes are TRBV19 and TRBJ2-5; tentative D call: TRBD2 (7 bases). The CDR3 extends over 13 amino acids. V lost 4 bases to trimming and J lost 9 bases, with 15 bases between them. Germline CDR1 LNHDA, CDR2 SQIVND (reference sequence). The DNA for the CDR3 is TGTGCCAGTAGTACCGGGGGGCACCTAGCCCAGTACTTC. Translation: CASSTGGHLAQYF.

This chain joins TRBV7-2 and TRBJ1-2; 11 nucleotides match TRBD1. J gave up 8 bases and V 3 bases, and 5 bases lay outside the gene matches. Looked up from germline, CDR1 is SGHTA and CDR2 is FQGNSA. This CDR3 is built from 14 residues. The CDR3 spells CASSLDRGLRGYTF. The CDR3 region has the DNA TGTGCCAGCAGCTTGGACAGGGGGCTTCGAGGCTACACCTTC.

The V and J genes are TRBV9 and TRBJ1-4; a weak D match, TRBD1 (5 bases). Germline V lookup: CDR1 SGDLS, CDR2 YYNGEE. Trimming stripped 4 bases from V and 5 bases from J, with 15 bases between. The CDR3 totals 15 residues. CDR3 sequence: CASSFQVGLNEKLFF. The CDR3, as DNA: TGTGCCAGCAGCTTCCAGGTGGGGCTCAATGAAAAACTGTTTTTT.

V and J are TRBV4-3 and TRBJ2-1; 13 nucleotides agree with TRBD2. There are 16 residues in the CDR3. Trimming removed 2 bases from V and 7 bases from J; junction bases left unmatched: 5. The germline V gene has CDR1 LGHNA and CDR2 YSLEER. CDR3 region: CASSQLPGLAGNEQFF. As DNA, the CDR3 is TGCGCCAGCAGCCAATTGCCGGGACTAGCGGGGAATGAGCAGTTCTTC.

The chain carries TRBV6-2 or TRBV6-3 and TRBJ1-2, with D possibly being TRBD1 (6 bases). V lost 5 bases and J 3 bases, leaving 16 bases between the germline ends. CDR3 length equals 15 residues. The germline V gene has CDR1 MNHEY and CDR2 SVGEGT. The CDR3 protein is CASSTKGGTYYGYTF. The CDR3 DNA reads TGTGCCAGCAGTACGAAAGGGGGTACTTACTATGGCTACACCTTC.

The gene calls are TRBV6-2 or TRBV6-3 and TRBJ1-4; the D gene is possibly TRBD1 (6 bases). The germline CDR1 and CDR2 sequences are MNHEY and SVGEGT. Trimming shortened V by 2 bases and J by 0 bases, and 10 bases separated the two germline ends. This CDR3 is 16 amino acids long. Here the CDR3 reads CASSYIRGTTNEKLFF. CDR3 sequence (DNA): TGTGCCAGCAGTTACATCAGGGGTACAACTAATGAAAAACTGTTTTTT.